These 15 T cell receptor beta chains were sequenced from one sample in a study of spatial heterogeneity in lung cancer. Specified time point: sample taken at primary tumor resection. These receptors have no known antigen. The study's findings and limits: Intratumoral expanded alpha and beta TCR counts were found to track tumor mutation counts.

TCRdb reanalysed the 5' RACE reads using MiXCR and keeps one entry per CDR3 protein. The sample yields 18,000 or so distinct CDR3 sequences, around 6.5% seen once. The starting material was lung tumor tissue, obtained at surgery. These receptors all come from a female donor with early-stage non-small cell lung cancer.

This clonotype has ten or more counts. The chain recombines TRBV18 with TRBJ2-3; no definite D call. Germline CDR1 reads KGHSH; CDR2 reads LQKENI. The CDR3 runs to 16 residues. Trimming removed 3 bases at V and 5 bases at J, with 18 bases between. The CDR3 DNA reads TGTGCCAGCTCACCGCCGACCGGAGACACACGAGATACGCAGTATTTT. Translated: CASSPPTGDTRDTQYF. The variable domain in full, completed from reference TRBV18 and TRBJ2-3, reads NAGVMQNPRHLVRRRGQEARLRCSPMKGHSHVYWYRQLPEEGLKFMVYLQKENIIDESGMPKERFSAEFPKEGPSILRIQQVVRGDSAAYFCASSPPTGDTRDTQYFGPGTRLTVL.

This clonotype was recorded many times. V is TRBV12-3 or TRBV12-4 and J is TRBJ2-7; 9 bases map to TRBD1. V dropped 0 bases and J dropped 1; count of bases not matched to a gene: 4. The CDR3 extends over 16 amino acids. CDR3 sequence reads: CASSLAPQGASYEQYF. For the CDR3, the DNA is TGTGCCAGCAGTTTAGCCCCACAGGGGGCATCCTACGAGCAGTACTTC.

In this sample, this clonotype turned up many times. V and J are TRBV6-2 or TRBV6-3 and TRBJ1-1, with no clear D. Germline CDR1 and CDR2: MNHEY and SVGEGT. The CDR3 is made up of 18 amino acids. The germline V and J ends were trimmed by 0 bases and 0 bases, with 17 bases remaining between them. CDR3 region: CASSYSTLRRAVNTEAFF. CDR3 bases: TGTGCCAGCAGTTACTCGACTCTACGACGGGCAGTGAACACTGAAGCTTTCTTT.

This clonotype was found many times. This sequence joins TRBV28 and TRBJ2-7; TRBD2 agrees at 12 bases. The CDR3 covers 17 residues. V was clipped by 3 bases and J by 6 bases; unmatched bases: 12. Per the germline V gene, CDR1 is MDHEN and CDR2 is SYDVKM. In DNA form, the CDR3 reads TGTGCCAGCAGTTTGCGGACTAGCGGGACGACTACTACCGAGCAGTACTTC. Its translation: CASSLRTSGTTTTEQYF.

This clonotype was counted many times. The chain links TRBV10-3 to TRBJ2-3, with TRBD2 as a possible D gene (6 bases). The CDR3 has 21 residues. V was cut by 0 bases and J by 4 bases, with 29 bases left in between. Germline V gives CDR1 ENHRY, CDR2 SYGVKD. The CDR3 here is CAISESAAQLLLAGKPDTQYF. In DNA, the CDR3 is TGTGCCATCAGTGAGTCAGCGGCGCAGCTCCTACTGGCGGGAAAACCAGATACGCAGTATTTT.

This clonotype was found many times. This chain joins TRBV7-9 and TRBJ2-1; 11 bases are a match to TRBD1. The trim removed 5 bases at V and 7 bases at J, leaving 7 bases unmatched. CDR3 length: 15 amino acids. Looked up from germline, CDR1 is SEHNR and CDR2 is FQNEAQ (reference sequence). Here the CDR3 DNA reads TGTGCCAGCAGCCGGGACAGGGGGTTCTGGAATGAGCAGTTCTTC. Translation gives CASSRDRGFWNEQFF. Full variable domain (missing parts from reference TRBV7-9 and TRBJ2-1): DTGVSQNPRHKITKRGQNVTFRCDPISEHNRLYWYRQTLGQGPEFLTYFQNEAQLEKSRLLSDRFSAERPKGSFSTLEIQRTEQGDSAMYLCASSRDRGFWNEQFFGPGTRLTVL.

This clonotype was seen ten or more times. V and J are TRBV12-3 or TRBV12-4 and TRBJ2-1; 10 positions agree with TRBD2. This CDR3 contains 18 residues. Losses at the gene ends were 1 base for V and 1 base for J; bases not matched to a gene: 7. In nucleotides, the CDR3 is TGTGCCAGCAGTTTAGAACCGAAGACTAGCGGGTCCTACAATGAGCAGTTCTTC. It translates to CASSLEPKTSGSYNEQFF.

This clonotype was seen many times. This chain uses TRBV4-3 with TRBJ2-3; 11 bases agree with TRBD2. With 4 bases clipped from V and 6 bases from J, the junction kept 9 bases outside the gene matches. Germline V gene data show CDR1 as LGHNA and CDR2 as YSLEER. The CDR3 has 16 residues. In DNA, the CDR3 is TGCGCCAGCAGCCTCTCTAGCGGGGGGATCGCGGATACGCAGTATTTT. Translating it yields CASSLSSGGIADTQYF.

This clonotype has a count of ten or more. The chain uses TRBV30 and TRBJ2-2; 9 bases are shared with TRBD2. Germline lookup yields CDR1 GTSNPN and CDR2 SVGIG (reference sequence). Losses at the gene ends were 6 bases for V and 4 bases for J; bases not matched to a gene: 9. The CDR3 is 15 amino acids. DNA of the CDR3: TGTGCCTGTCTCGCGGGAGGGCGAGGCACCGGGGAGCTGTTTTTT. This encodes CACLAGGRGTGELFF. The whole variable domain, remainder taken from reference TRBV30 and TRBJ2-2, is SQTIHQWPATLVQPVGSPLSLECTVEGTSNPNLYWYRQAAGRGLQLLFYSVGIGQISSEVPQNLSASRPQDRQFILSSKKLLLSDSGFYLCACLAGGRGTGELFFGEGSRLTVL.

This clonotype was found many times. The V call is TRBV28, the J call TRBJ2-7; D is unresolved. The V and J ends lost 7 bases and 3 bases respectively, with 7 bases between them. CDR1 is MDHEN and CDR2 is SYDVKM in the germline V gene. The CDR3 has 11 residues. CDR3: CASTTRYEQYF. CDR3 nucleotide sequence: TGTGCCAGCACTACTCGCTACGAGCAGTACTTC.

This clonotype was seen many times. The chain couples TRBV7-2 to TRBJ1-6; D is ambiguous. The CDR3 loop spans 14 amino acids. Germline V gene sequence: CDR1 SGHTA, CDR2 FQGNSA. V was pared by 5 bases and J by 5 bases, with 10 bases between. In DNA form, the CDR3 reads TGTGCCAGCAGCGTCGGCCTGGATAATTCACCCCTCCACTTT. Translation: CASSVGLDNSPLHF.

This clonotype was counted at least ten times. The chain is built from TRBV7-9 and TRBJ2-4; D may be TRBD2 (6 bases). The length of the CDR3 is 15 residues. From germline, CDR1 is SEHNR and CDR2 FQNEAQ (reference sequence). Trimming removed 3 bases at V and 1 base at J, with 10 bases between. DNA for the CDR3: TGTGCCAGCAGCTTTCCGGGAGTCGCCAAAAACATTCAGTACTTC. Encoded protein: CASSFPGVAKNIQYF.

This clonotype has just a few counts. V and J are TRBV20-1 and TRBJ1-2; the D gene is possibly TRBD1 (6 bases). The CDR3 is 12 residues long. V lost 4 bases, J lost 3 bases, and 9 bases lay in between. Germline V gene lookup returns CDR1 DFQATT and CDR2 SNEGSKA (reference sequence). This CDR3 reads CSAKGVYYGYTF. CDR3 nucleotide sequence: TGCAGTGCTAAGGGGGTCTACTATGGCTACACCTTC.

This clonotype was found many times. The CDR3 region is CSVVLAGVDEQYF. The CDR3 coding sequence is TGCAGCGTTGTTCTAGCGGGAGTAGACGAGCAGTACTTC. The chain employs TRBV29-1 and TRBJ2-7, with 10 positions matching TRBD2. With V trimmed by 4 bases and J by 5 bases, 5 bases remained unmatched. This CDR3 has 13 amino acids. CDR1 is SQVTM and CDR2 is ANQGSEA in the germline V gene.

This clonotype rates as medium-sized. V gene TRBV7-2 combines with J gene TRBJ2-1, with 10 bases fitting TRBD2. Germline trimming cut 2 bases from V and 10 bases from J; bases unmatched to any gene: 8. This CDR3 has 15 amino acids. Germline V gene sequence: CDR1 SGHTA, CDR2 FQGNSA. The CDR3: CASSLSTSGFEEQFF. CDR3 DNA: TGTGCCAGCAGCTTATCGACTAGCGGGTTCGAGGAGCAGTTCTTC.